This T cell receptor (beta chain) originates from a study of cytomegalovirus exposure and HLA in healthy donors. 60 Vbeta and 13 Jbeta primers were used in PCR. Sequencing was performed with immunoSEQ multiplex PCR; in TCRdb, only in-frame clones are kept and a portion is missing. The table has around 150,000 clones, roughly 83% seen once. The CDR3 has 18 residues. V was pared by 1 base and J by 2 bases, with 10 bases of the junction left unmatched. Germline lookup yields CDR1 KGHSH and CDR2 LQKENI. The V and J genes are TRBV18 and TRBJ2-1; TRBD2 matches at 8 bases. The sequenced sample consisted of PBMCs. This receptor was identified in a man aged 40-49 years in good health and CMV-seronegative. CDR3 sequence: CASSPLLGGAGAYNEQFF. CDR3 nucleotides: TGTGCCAGCTCACCACTCCTTGGAGGAGCGGGAGCCTACAATGAGCAGTTCTTC.